This TCR beta chain was captured by sequencing in a study of blood T cell repertoires in COVID-19. Study background: The United States, Italy and Spain supplied acute and convalescent COVID-19 samples. PBMCs, B-cell-depleted T cells, or T cells provided the cDNA or gDNA that made up the material.

The CDR3 sequence is 17 residues long. Germline V gives CDR1 MRHNA, CDR2 SNTAGT. Trimming took off 5 bases at V and 1 base at J, with 17 bases between the two ends. Source study methods: From reference gene primer amplification, estimates of nucleated cell counts were derived. Only in-frame clones appear in the TCRdb table, and some are missing; sequencing was by immunoSEQ multiplex PCR. From that table come the V and J calls and clone size; the DNA was used to work out D and trimming. The sample has about 87,000 clones; roughly 76% are singletons. Sequenced material: peripheral blood. V usage is TRBV6-4 and J usage is TRBJ2-2; D perhaps matches TRBD2 (5 bases). The receptor comes from a woman between 45 and 60 years old with acute or convalescent COVID-19. CDR3 residues: CASSRNGEGMNTGELFF. The DNA of the CDR3 is TGTGCCAGCAGTAGAAACGGGGAAGGTATGAACACCGGGGAGCTGTTTTTT.